A selection of T cell receptor beta chains follows, all from one sample in a study. TCRdb reprocessed the RT-PCR reads with MiXCR, giving one entry per CDR3 protein. The sample records hundreds of thousands of distinct CDR3 sequences, 14% being singletons. Sequencing was done on a sample of memory CD4+ T cells from blood. The receptor source for this set is a female donor in good health, serving as a healthy control. The CDR3 runs from the conserved cysteine through the conserved F or W.

TRBJ2-7 TRBV6-6 CASSLGDFTYEQYF
TRBJ2-5 TRBV5-1 CASSLDPGTQETQYF
TRBJ2-1 TRBV4-2 CASSQQRHGDNEQFF
TRBJ2-3 TRBV7-2 CASSLIVGTDTQYF
TRBJ1-3 TRBV27 CASRTTAGNTIYF
TRBJ1-3 TRBV20-1 CSARQPQGSGNTIYF
TRBJ2-1 TRBV7-3 CASSSTRDNEQFF
TRBJ2-5 TRBV28 CASIPGGAETQYF
TRBJ2-7 TRBV4-1 CASSHIGRGQSYEQYF
TRBJ2-3 TRBV6-6 CASTSTRVDTQYF
TRBJ1-1 TRBV5-1 CASSQGQGVTEAFF
TRBJ1-3 TRBV7-2 CASSPPGQGAYTIYF
TRBJ2-1 TRBV5-1 CASSPQGQGASNEQFF
TRBJ1-1 TRBV28 CASVFPRGMRAFF
TRBJ1-1 TRBV29-1 CSVLWPYGNTEAFF
TRBJ1-1 TRBV7-3 CASSQVEGSEAFF
TRBJ2-2 TRBV7-2 CASSLSSVAGELFF
TRBJ1-1 TRBV20-1 CSADPLGPGTEAFF
TRBJ2-7 TRBV10-3 CAISARPAYEQYF
TRBJ2-7 TRBV5-6 CASSLIGTRNAKSYEQYF
TRBJ1-1 TRBV6-2/TRBV6-3 CASISGEVPEAFF
TRBJ2-7 TRBV21-1 CASSQKEGRDRGGEQYF
TRBJ2-5 TRBV5-1 CASTWQRGEETQYF
TRBJ1-1 TRBV20-1 CSAYSTGQTEAFF
TRBJ2-5 TRBV20-1 CSARDRMRGTETQYF
TRBJ2-2 TRBV10-3 CAISDLARGGGELFF
TRBJ1-5 TRBV6-2/TRBV6-3 CASSYFSANQPQHF
TRBJ2-7 TRBV5-4 CASSSGQGREQYF
TRBJ1-3 TRBV7-2 CASSQNGNTIYF
TRBJ1-5 TRBV5-6 CASSLAGGDGQPQHF
TRBJ1-1 TRBV6-1 CASVGGGGRRPEAFF
TRBJ2-3 TRBV7-2 CASSLAVGPDTQYF
TRBJ2-2 TRBV30 CAWGGQQNTGELFF
TRBJ1-4 TRBV9 CASSPRAFNEKLFF
TRBJ2-3 TRBV28 CASSRRDTQYF
TRBJ2-5 TRBV15 CATSRKALTGTQETQYF
TRBJ1-3 TRBV30 CAWGRGLSGNTIYF
TRBJ2-1 TRBV5-1 CASSLEDQGYNEQFF
TRBJ2-1 TRBV27 CASGRAAGGRNEQFF
TRBJ2-7 TRBV7-2 CASSFTRGYEQYF
TRBJ1-2 TRBV5-6 CASSGLAGGGGYTF
TRBJ2-2 TRBV5-1 CASSLDVKPGTGELFF